The rows below give T cell receptor beta chains drawn from one sample of a study of CD4 T cells in relation to SARS-CoV-2 and coronaviruses. These TCRs' antigens remain unknown. Some clones are missing from TCRdb's copy, which holds only in-frame ones; the method was immunoSEQ multiplex PCR. This sample yields some 37,000 clones, of which about 80% are seen a single time; over 2.5% belongs to the top ten. The sequenced sample was memory CD4+ T cells from PBMCs, cultured in vitro. The receptors shown here come from an adult with COVID-19. Each CDR3 is given with its conserved first and last residue. D genes are given only for firm matches. The size of a clone is reported for some rows only, either as once, few or many, or as a class for expanded clones.

V	D	length	J	size	CDR3	DNA
TRBV9	-	14	TRBJ2-1	few	CASERGGMGGEQFF	TGTGCCAGCGAACGGGGCGGGATGGGGGGTGAGCAGTTCTTC
TRBV6-2/TRBV6-3	-	13	TRBJ2-1	once	CASSYSLRYEQFF	TGTGCCAGCAGTTACTCTCTAAGGTATGAGCAGTTCTTC
TRBV7-8	TRBD1	12	TRBJ2-7	-	CASSLATGGLYF	TGTGCCAGCAGCTTGGCCACAGGGGGCTTGTACTTC
TRBV27	-	16	TRBJ2-1	-	CASSFRTSSSYNEQFF	TGTGCCAGCAGCTTCCGGACGTCGAGCTCCTACAATGAGCAGTTCTTC
TRBV29-1	-	12	TRBJ1-2	-	CSVELQLYGYTF	TGCAGCGTTGAATTACAGCTCTATGGCTACACCTTC
TRBV5-4	-	12	TRBJ2-7	-	CASSLDSGEQYF	TGTGCCAGCAGCTTGGATTCGGGGGAGCAGTACTTC
TRBV7-3	-	14	TRBJ2-3	-	CASSLTSGTDTQYF	TGTGCCAGCAGCTTAACTAGCGGCACAGATACGCAGTATTTT
TRBV15	-	14	TRBJ2-1	-	CATSKPGSVNEQFF	TGTGCCACCAGCAAGCCAGGGTCTGTGAATGAGCAGTTCTTC
TRBV7-8	-	13	TRBJ2-7	-	CASSAPARDEQYF	TGTGCCAGCAGCGCCCCGGCGAGGGACGAGCAGTACTTC
TRBV2	-	17	TRBJ1-2	-	CASRAGRGTLGYYGYTF	TGTGCCAGCAGAGCTGGGAGGGGGACTCTAGGTTACTATGGCTACACCTTC
TRBV7-2	-	16	TRBJ2-7	-	CASSLVLGQRTYEQYF	TGTGCCAGCAGCTTAGTCTTAGGACAGCGAACCTACGAGCAGTACTTC
TRBV6-6	-	16	TRBJ1-5	-	CASSSRDGLSNQPQHF	TGTGCCAGCAGTAGCCGAGACGGCCTTAGCAATCAGCCCCAGCATTTT